The clone carrying this T cell receptor beta chain was observed a handful of times. This sample is drawn from a study of cytomegalovirus exposure and HLA in healthy donors. About the research overall: An earlier analysis identified 117 million unique TCR beta sequences in about 180 million T cells.

PCR primers comprised 60 Vbeta and 13 Jbeta primers. Per the authors' pipeline: There were around 80 million unique TCR beta chains by a later count, and some 12 million of them were shared. The protocol was immunoSEQ multiplex PCR, while the TCRdb copy is restricted to in-frame clones and leaves out a portion. V and J calls and clone size are those listed in that table; D and trimming were worked out from the DNA. Found here are about 120,000 clones, approximately 87% of them singletons; the top ten hold roughly 20%. Germline CDR1 MRHNA, CDR2 SNTAGT. V dropped 2 bases and J dropped 9; count of bases not matched to a gene: 1. The CDR3 extends over 15 amino acids.

The chain has TRBV6-4 and TRBJ2-1; 16 bases fit TRBD2. The receptor was isolated from a man between 18 and 29 years old in good health and CMV-seropositive. Specimen: PBMCs. The CDR3 DNA reads TGTGCCAGCAGTGACGGGACTAGCGGGGGGGCTGAGCAGTTCTTC. Protein sequence: CASSDGTSGGAEQFF.